The 2 T cell receptor beta chains below all came from one sample that was sequenced in a study of CD4 and CD8 cells across lung adenocarcinoma regions. TCRdb re-called the PCR reads with MiXCR, one entry per CDR3 protein. The sample gives around 20,000 distinct CDR3 sequences, 50% to 55% of which show up once; 24% is in the top ten. Sequencing was carried out using CD8+ T cells from the center of a lung tumor. These receptor sequences come from a female donor with lung adenocarcinoma. The CD4 and CD8 labels of this study may be unreliable.

This chain connects TRBV30 to TRBJ2-2; TRBD2 is a possible D gene (6 bases). Deletions cut 4 bases from V and 5 bases from J, with 14 bases between. Germline assignment: CDR1 GTSNPN and CDR2 SVGIG (reference sequence). The CDR3 has 14 amino acids. This chain's CDR3 is CAWIPRLVTGELFF. Here the CDR3 DNA reads TGTGCCTGGATTCCGAGACTAGTAACCGGGGAGCTGTTTTTT.

This rearrangement joins TRBV6-4 to TRBJ2-1, with 9 bases fitting TRBD1. The DNA end is a closer match to TRBJ2-7, so the J assignment may be wrong. This CDR3 has 15 amino acids. From germline, CDR1 is MRHNA and CDR2 SNTAGT. As DNA, the CDR3 is TGTGCCAGCAGGGGGACAGGGCCCGGAGGGTCCGAGCAGTACGTC. Protein sequence: CASRGTGPGGSEQYV.